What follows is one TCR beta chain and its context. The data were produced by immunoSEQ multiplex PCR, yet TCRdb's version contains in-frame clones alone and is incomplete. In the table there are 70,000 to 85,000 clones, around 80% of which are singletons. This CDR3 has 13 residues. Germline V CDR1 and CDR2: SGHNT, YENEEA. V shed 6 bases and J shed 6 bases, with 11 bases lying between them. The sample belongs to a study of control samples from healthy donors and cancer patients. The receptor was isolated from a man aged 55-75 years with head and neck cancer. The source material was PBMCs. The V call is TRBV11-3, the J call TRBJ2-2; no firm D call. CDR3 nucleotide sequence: TGTGCCAGCAGTCAACACGAGGCCGGGGAGCTGTTTTTT. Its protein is CASSQHEAGELFF.